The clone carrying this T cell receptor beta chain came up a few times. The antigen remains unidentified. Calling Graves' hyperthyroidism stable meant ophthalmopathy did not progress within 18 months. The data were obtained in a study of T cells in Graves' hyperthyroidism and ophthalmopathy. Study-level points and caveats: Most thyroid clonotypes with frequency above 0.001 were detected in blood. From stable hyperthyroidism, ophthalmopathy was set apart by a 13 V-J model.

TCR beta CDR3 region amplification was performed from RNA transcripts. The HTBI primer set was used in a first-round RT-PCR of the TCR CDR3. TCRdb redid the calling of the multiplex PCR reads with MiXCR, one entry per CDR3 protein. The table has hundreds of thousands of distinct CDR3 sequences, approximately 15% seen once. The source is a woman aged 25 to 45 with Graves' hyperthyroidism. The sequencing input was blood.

CDR3 sequence reads: CASSLGAGVGEQYF. As DNA, the CDR3 is TGTGCCAGCAGCTTAGGAGCGGGAGTGGGCGAGCAGTACTTC. V and J are TRBV7-2 and TRBJ2-7; 8 bases are a match to TRBD2. The CDR3 covers 14 residues. Germline loops: CDR1 SGHTA, CDR2 FQGNSA. With 1 base clipped from V and 6 bases from J, the junction kept 5 bases outside the gene matches.